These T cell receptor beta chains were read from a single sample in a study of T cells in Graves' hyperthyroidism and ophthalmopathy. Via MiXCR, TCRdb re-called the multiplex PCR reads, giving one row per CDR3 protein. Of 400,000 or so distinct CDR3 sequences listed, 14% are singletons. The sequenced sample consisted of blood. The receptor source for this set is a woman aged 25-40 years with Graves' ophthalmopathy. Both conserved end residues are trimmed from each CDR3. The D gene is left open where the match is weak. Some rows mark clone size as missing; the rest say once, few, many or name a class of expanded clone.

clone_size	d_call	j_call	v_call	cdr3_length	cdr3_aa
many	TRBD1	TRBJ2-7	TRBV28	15	ASSSPRSGQDSYEQY
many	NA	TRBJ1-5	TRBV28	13	ASSFSSVGNQPQH
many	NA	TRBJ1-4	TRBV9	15	ASSVGVGRSTNEKLF
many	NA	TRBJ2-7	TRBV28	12	ASSFQNGPYEQY
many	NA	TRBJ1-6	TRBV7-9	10	ASSSDSKPLH
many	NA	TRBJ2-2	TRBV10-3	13	AISDEGRVPGELF
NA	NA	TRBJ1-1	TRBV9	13	ASSVALRGDTEAF
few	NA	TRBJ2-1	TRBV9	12	ASSGTSLSDEQF
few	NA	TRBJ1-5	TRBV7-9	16	ASSIGYTTSKFYQPQH
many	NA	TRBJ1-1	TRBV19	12	ASSIQGTNTEAF
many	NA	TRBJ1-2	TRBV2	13	ASSEGTGPTRGYT